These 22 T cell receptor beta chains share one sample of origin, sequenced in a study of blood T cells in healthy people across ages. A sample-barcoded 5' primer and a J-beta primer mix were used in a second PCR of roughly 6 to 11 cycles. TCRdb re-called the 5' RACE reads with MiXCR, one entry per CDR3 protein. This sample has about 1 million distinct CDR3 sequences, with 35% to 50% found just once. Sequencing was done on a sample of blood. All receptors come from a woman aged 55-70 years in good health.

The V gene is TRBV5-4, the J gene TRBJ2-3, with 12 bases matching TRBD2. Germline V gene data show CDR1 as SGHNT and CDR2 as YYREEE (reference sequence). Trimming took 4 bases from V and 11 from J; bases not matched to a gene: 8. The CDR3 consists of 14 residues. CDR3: CASSRTSGDGEQYF. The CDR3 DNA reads TGTGCCAGCAGCCGGACTAGCGGGGACGGGGAGCAGTATTTT.

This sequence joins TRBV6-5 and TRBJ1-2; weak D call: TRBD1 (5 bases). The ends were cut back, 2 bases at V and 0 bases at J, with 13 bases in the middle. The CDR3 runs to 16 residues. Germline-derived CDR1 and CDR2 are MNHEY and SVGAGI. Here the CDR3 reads CASSYDRQPSNYGYTF. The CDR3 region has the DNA TGTGCCAGCAGTTACGACCGACAGCCTTCTAACTATGGCTACACCTTC.

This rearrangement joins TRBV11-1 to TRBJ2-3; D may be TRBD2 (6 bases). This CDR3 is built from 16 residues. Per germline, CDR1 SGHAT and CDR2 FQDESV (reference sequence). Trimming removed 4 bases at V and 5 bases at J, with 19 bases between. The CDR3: CASSSEVAERGDTQYF. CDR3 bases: TGTGCCAGCAGCTCAGAGGTAGCGGAGAGGGGAGATACGCAGTATTTT. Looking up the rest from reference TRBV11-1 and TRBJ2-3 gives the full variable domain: EAEVAQSPRYKITEKSQAVAFWCDPISGHATLYWYRQILGQGPELLVQFQDESVVDDSQLPKDRFSAERLKGVDSTLKIQPAELGDSAMYLCASSSEVAERGDTQYFGPGTRLTVL.

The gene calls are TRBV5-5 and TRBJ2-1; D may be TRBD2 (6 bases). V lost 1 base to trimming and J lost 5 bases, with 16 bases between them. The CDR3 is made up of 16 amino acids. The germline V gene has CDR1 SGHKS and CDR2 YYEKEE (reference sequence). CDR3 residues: CASSLTAAEGHNEQFF. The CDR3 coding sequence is TGTGCCAGCAGCTTGACAGCAGCGGAGGGGCACAATGAGCAGTTCTTC.

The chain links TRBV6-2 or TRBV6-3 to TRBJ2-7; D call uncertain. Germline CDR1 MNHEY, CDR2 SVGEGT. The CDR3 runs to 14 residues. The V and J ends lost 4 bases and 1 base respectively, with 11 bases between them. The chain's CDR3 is CASSLEVPSYEQYF. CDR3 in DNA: TGTGCCAGCAGTTTAGAAGTCCCGTCCTACGAGCAGTACTTC.

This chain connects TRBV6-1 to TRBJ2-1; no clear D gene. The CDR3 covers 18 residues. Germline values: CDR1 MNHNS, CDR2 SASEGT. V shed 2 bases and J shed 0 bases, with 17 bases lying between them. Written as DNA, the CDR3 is TGTGCCAGCAGTGAACGGCTACTTCGTCCGAGCTCCTACAATGAGCAGTTCTTC. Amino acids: CASSERLLRPSSYNEQFF.

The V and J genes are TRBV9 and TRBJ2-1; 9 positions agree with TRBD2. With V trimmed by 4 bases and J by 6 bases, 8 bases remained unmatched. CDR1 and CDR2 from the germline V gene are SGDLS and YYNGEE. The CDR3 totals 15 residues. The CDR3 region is CASSPSPSGTNEQFF. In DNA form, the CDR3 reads TGTGCCAGCAGCCCTAGCCCTAGCGGGACCAATGAGCAGTTCTTC.

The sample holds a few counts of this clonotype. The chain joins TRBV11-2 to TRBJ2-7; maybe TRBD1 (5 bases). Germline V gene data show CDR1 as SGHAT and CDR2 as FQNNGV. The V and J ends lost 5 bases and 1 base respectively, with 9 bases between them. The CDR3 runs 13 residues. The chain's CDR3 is CASSDSPSYEQYF. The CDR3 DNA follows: TGTGCCAGCAGCGACAGCCCTTCCTACGAGCAGTACTTC. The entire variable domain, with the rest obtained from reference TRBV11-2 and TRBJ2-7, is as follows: EAGVAQSPRYKIIEKRQSVAFWCNPISGHATLYWYQQILGQGPKLLIQFQNNGVVDDSQLPKDRFSAERLKGVDSTLKIQPAKLEDSAVYLCASSDSPSYEQYFGPGTRLTVT.

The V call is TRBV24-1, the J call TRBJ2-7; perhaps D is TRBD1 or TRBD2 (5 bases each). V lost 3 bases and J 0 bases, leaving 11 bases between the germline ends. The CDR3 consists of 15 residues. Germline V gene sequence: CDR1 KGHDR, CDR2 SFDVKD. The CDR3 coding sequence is TGTGCCACCAGTGATGGGACGGTTTCCTCCTACGAGCAGTACTTC. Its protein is CATSDGTVSSYEQYF.

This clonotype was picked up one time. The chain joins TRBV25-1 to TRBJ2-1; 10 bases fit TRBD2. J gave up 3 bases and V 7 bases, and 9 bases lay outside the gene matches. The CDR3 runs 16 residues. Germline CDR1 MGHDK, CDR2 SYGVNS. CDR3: CASNRLAGANYNEQFF. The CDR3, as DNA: TGTGCCAGCAACAGGCTAGCGGGAGCTAACTACAATGAGCAGTTCTTC.

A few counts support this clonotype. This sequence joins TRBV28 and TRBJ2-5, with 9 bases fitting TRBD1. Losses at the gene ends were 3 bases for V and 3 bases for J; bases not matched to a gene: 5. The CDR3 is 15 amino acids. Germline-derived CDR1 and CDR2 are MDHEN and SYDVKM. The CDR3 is CASSLDRGGEETQYF. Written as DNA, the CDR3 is TGTGCCAGCAGTTTGGACAGGGGTGGAGAAGAGACCCAGTACTTC.

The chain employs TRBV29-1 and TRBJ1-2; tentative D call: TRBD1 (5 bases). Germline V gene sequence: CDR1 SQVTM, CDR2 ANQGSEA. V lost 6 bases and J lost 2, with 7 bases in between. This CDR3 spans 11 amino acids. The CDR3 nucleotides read TGCAGCGTGGGGACGAACTATGGCTACACCTTC. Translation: CSVGTNYGYTF. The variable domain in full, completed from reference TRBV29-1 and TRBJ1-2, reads SAVISQKPSRDICQRGTSLTIQCQVDSQVTMMFWYRQQPGQSLTLIATANQGSEATYESGFVIDKFPISRPNLTFSTLTVSNMSPEDSSIYLCSVGTNYGYTFGSGTRLTVV.

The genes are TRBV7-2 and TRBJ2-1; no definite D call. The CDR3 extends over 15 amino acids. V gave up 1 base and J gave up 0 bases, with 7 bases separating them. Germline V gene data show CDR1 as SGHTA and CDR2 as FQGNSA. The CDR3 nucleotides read TGTGCCAGCAGCTTAGATGCGAGCTCCTACAATGAGCAGTTCTTC. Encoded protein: CASSLDASSYNEQFF.

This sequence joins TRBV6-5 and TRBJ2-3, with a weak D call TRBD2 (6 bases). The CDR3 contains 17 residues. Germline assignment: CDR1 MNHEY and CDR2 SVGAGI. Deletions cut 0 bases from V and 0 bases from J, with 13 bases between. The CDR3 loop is CASSYSWGVSSTDTQYF. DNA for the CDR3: TGTGCCAGCAGTTACTCATGGGGGGTGTCTAGCACAGATACGCAGTATTTT.

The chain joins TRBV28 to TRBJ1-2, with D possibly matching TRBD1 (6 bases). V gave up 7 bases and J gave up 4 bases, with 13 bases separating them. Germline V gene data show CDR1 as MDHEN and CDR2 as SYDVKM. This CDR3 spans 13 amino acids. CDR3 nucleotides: TGTGCCAGCACTAAGGGGGGGTCCTATGGCTACACCTTC. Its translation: CASTKGGSYGYTF.

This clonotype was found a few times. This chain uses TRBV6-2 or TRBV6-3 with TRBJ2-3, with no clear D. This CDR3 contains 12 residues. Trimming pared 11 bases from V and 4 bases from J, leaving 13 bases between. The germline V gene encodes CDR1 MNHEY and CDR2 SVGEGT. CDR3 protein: CAGTPGADTQYF. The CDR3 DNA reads TGTGCCGGCACCCCTGGAGCAGATACGCAGTATTTT.

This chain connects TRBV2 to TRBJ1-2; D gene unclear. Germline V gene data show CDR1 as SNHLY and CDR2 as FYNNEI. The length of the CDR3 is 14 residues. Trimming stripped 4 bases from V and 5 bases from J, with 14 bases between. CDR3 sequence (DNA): TGTGCCAGCAGTGGTGGCAGTGCAAAATATGGCTACACCTTC. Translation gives CASSGGSAKYGYTF.

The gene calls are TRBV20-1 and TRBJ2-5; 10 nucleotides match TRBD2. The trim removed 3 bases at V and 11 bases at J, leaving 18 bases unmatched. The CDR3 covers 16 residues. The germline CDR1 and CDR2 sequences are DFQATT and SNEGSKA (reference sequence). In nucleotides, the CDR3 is TGCAGTGCTAGGCTAGCGGGAGCGAGGGCCTACAATGAGCAGTACTTC. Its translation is CSARLAGARAYNEQYF.

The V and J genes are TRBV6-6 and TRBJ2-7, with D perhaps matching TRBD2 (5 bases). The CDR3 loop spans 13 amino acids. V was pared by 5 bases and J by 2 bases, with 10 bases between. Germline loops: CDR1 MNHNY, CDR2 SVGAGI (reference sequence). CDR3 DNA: TGTGCCAGCAGTCAGACTACCGCCTACGAGCAGTACTTC. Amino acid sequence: CASSQTTAYEQYF.

The CDR3 reads CASGLSSGSREQFF. CDR3 nucleotide sequence: TGTGCCAGCGGATTATCTAGCGGGAGCAGAGAGCAGTTCTTC. The chain joins TRBV6-6 to TRBJ2-1, with 10 bases matching TRBD2. The germline CDR1 and CDR2 sequences are MNHNY and SVGAGI (reference sequence). The CDR3 runs 14 residues. The ends lost 8 bases at V and 10 bases at J; junction bases unmatched: 11.

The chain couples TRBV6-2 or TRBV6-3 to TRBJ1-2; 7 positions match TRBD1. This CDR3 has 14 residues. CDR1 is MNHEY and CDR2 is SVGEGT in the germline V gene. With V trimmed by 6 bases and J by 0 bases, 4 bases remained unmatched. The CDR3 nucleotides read TGTGCCAGCAGGCGGGACAGCGCTAACTATGGCTACACCTTC. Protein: CASRRDSANYGYTF.

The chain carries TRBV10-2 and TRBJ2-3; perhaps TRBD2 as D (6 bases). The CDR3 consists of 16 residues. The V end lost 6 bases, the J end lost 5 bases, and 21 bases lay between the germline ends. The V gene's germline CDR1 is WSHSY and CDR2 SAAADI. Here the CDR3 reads CASRTPGWGDRDTQYF. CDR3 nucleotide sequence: TGCGCCAGCAGGACCCCTGGATGGGGGGATCGAGATACGCAGTATTTT.